This passage covers 4 T cell receptor beta chains from one sample sequenced in a study of blood T cell repertoires in COVID-19. Using immunoSEQ multiplex PCR, the repertoire was profiled, and TCRdb retains in-frame clones only, with some absent. This sample carries about 46,000 clones, roughly 86% of them seen once, and the ten largest clones take approximately 3%. Sequencing was done on a sample of PBMCs or T cells enriched from blood (not recorded which). These receptors were collected from a woman aged 50 to 60 who had recovered from COVID-19.

This sequence joins TRBV11-2 and TRBJ1-4; 7 positions agree with TRBD1. Germline V lookup: CDR1 SGHAT, CDR2 FQNNGV. After removal of 4 bases from V and 5 bases from J, the junction contained 7 bases not matched to a gene. The CDR3 totals 15 residues. The DNA of the CDR3 is TGTGCCAGCAGCTCCCGACAGGGTCTGAATGAAAAACTGTTTTTT. Translation: CASSSRQGLNEKLFF.

The chain is built from TRBV5-1 and TRBJ2-1; 9 nucleotides agree with TRBD2. Germline-derived CDR1 and CDR2 are SGHRS and YFSETQ. The CDR3 extends over 17 amino acids. V was pared by 0 bases and J by 1 base, with 5 bases of the junction left unmatched. The CDR3 coding sequence is TGCGCCAGCAGCTTGGCCGCTAGCGGGACTTCCTACAATGAGCAGTTCTTC. This gives the protein CASSLAASGTSYNEQFF.

The genes are TRBV28 and TRBJ1-1, with 8 positions matching TRBD1. CDR1 is MDHEN, CDR2 SYDVKM, per germline. V gave up 3 bases and J gave up 6 bases; unmatched junction bases: 9. This CDR3 spans 15 amino acids. The CDR3 DNA sequence: TGTGCCAGCAGTTTTCCGGGACAGGCTTACGCTGAAGCTTTCTTT. Its translation: CASSFPGQAYAEAFF.

The genes are TRBV7-2 and TRBJ2-3; 9 bases fit TRBD2. The CDR3 totals 15 residues. Losses at the gene ends were 4 bases for V and 6 bases for J; bases not matched to a gene: 8. Germline V gene lookup returns CDR1 SGHTA and CDR2 FQGNSA. CDR3 DNA: TGTGCCAGCAGCTCCTCCGGGACTAGCATGGATACGCAGTATTTT. Residues: CASSSSGTSMDTQYF.